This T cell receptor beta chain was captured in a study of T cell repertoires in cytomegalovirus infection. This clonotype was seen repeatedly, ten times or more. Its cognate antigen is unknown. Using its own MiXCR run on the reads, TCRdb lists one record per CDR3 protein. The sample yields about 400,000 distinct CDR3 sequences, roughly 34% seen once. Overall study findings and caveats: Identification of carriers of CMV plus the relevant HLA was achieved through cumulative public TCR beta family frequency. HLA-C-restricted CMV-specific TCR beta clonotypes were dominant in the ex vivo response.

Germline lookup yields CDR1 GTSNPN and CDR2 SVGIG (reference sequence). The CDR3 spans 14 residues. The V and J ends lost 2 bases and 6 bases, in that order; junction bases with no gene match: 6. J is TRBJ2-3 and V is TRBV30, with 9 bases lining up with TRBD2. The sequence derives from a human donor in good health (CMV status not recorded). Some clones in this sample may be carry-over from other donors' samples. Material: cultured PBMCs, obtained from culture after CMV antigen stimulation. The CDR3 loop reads CAWSLAGGPDTQYF. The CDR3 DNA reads TGTGCCTGGAGTTTGGCGGGAGGGCCGGATACGCAGTATTTT.